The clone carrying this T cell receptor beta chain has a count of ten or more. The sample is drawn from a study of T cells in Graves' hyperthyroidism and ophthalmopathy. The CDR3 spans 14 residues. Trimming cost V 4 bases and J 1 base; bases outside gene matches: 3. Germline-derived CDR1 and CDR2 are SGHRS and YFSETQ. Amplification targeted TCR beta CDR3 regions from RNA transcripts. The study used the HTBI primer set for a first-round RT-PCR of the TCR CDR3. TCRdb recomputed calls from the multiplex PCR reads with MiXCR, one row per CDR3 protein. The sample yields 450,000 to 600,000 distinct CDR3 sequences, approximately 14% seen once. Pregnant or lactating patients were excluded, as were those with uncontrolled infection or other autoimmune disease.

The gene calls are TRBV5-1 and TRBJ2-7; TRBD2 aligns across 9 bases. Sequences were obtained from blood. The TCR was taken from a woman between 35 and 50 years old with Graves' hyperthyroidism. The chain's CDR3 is CASSTAGGSYEQYF. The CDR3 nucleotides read TGCGCCAGCAGCACTGCGGGGGGGTCCTACGAGCAGTACTTC.